Below, 20 T cell receptor beta chains from the same sample are listed, as sequenced in a study of response to subunit inactivated influenza vaccine. TCRdb fed the RT-PCR reads into MiXCR, producing one record per CDR3 protein. The top ten hold approximately 6.5% of the sample, which has 650,000 to 850,000 distinct CDR3 sequences, 14% seen once. Source: PBMCs from blood, taken 14 days before vaccination. These receptors originate from a man aged 50-59 years who received an inactivated influenza vaccine.

This clonotype was picked up many times. J is TRBJ2-2 and V is TRBV29-1; 10 bases match TRBD1. With V trimmed by 7 bases and J by 5 bases, 7 bases remained unmatched. The CDR3 contains 14 residues. Germline V CDR1 and CDR2: SQVTM, ANQGSEA. The CDR3 DNA reads TGCAGCGCCGGGACAGGGGCTGGAACCGGGGAGCTGTTTTTT. Residues: CSAGTGAGTGELFF.

This clonotype has just one count. A clone one base away is much larger, so this may be a read error. V and J are TRBV5-4 and TRBJ1-1; D is uncertain. The CDR3 has 14 amino acids. From germline, CDR1 is SGHNT and CDR2 YYREEE (reference sequence). The CDR3 DNA sequence: TGTGCCAGCAGCTTGGTCGCGAGAAACACTCAAGCTTTCTTT. This gives the protein CASSLVARNTQAFF.

This chain connects TRBV4-2 to TRBJ2-1, with 9 bases matching TRBD2. The length of the CDR3 is 17 residues. CDR1 is LGHNA, CDR2 YNFKEQ, per germline. V lost 1 base and J lost 0; bases outside the gene matches: 4. The CDR3 coding sequence is TGTGCCAGCAGCCAAGTTCTAGCGGGAAGCTCCTACAATGAGCAGTTCTTC. Amino acid sequence: CASSQVLAGSSYNEQFF.

This clonotype was detected many times. The chain recombines TRBV7-9 with TRBJ1-2, with 7 bases fitting TRBD1. This CDR3 comprises 14 residues. The J segment lost 3 bases and the V segment lost 1 base, leaving 2 bases of the junction unmatched. Per germline, CDR1 SEHNR and CDR2 FQNEAQ (reference sequence). CDR3 protein: CASSLGQGDYGYTF. For the CDR3, the DNA is TGTGCCAGCAGCTTAGGACAGGGAGACTATGGCTACACCTTC.

The chain has TRBV27 and TRBJ1-2, with a tentative D call TRBD1 (5 bases). V lost 2 bases and J lost 4, with 11 bases in between. The CDR3 runs to 14 residues. The V gene's germline CDR1 is MNHEY and CDR2 SMNVEV (reference sequence). CDR3 in amino acids: CASSLIGGIYGYTF. The CDR3 bases are TGTGCCAGCAGTTTAATCGGGGGGATCTATGGCTACACCTTC.

This clonotype has only a few counts. The chain links TRBV7-9 to TRBJ2-7; D might be TRBD1 (6 bases). Trimming shortened V by 5 bases and J by 2 bases, and 16 bases separated the two germline ends. Germline V gene lookup returns CDR1 SEHNR and CDR2 FQNEAQ (reference sequence). This CDR3 comprises 15 residues. CDR3 amino acids: CASSTHVQGPYEQYF. Written as DNA, the CDR3 is TGTGCCAGCAGCACCCACGTACAGGGCCCCTACGAGCAGTACTTC.

This clonotype was counted a few times. In nucleotides, the CDR3 is TGCGCCAGCAGCCAAGATTGGGCGGGGGGAACAGATACGCAGTATTTT. Translation gives CASSQDWAGGTDTQYF. The rearrangement links TRBV4-3 to TRBJ2-3; 8 bases fit TRBD2. Germline V lookup: CDR1 LGHNA, CDR2 YSLEER. This CDR3 has 16 amino acids. The V gene end was trimmed by 0 bases and the J gene end by 3 bases; junction bases not matched to a gene: 5.

The chain joins TRBV18 to TRBJ2-5; D is uncertain. This CDR3 has 16 amino acids. V was pared by 3 bases and J by 2 bases, with 16 bases between. The V gene's germline CDR1 is KGHSH and CDR2 LQKENI. The CDR3 here is CASSPRLGKLQETQYF. As DNA, the CDR3 is TGTGCCAGCTCACCTAGGCTAGGCAAACTTCAAGAGACCCAGTACTTC.

This clonotype was detected ten times or more. This sequence joins TRBV12-3 or TRBV12-4 and TRBJ2-7; either TRBD1 or TRBD2 may fit D (5 bases each). The CDR3 spans 14 residues. V was cut by 3 bases and J by 6 bases, with 15 bases left in between. CDR3 nucleotides: TGTGCCAGCAGTTTTTGGGGGACCCGGGTCGAGCAGTACTTC. Its protein is CASSFWGTRVEQYF.

The chain employs TRBV11-1 and TRBJ1-2, with D maybe TRBD1 (6 bases). CDR1 is SGHAT and CDR2 is FQDESV in the germline V gene (reference sequence). This CDR3 has 18 amino acids. Deletions cut 1 base from V and 0 bases from J, with 18 bases between. CDR3 residues: CASSLEPTGKTPNYGYTF. In DNA form, the CDR3 reads TGTGCCAGCAGCTTAGAGCCGACAGGTAAAACGCCTAACTATGGCTACACCTTC.

This clonotype was recorded a few times. This sequence joins TRBV30 and TRBJ2-1; TRBD2 aligns across 8 bases. CDR3 size: 16 residues. V shed 2 bases and J 2 bases; nucleotides not matched to a gene: 8. The germline V gene encodes CDR1 GTSNPN and CDR2 SVGIG (reference sequence). CDR3 in amino acids: CAWSRVRGGPYNEQFF. CDR3 nucleotides: TGTGCCTGGAGTAGGGTTCGGGGGGGGCCCTACAATGAGCAGTTCTTC. Based on the CDR3 plus reference TRBV30 and TRBJ2-1, the full variable domain is SQTIHQWPATLVQPVGSPLSLECTVEGTSNPNLYWYRQAAGRGLQLLFYSVGIGQISSEVPQNLSASRPQDRQFILSSKKLLLSDSGFYLCAWSRVRGGPYNEQFFGPGTRLTVL.

This chain links TRBV12-3 or TRBV12-4 with TRBJ1-2; 11 bases line up with TRBD1. The V gene end was trimmed by 6 bases and the J gene end by 4 bases; junction bases not matched to a gene: 7. This CDR3 has 15 amino acids. The CDR3 DNA follows: TGTGCCAGCAGCGTGGACAGGGGGCATATCTATGGCTACACCTTC. It codes for CASSVDRGHIYGYTF.

The chain employs TRBV11-1 and TRBJ2-1; 13 bases map to TRBD2. From germline, CDR1 is SGHAT and CDR2 FQDESV (reference sequence). This CDR3 contains 18 residues. V was clipped by 4 bases and J by 1 base; unmatched bases: 7. CDR3 sequence reads: CASSSQGLAGRSYNEQFF. CDR3 in DNA: TGTGCCAGCAGCTCTCAGGGACTAGCGGGGAGGTCCTACAATGAGCAGTTCTTC.

This clonotype occurred a few times. The chain has TRBV6-2 or TRBV6-3 and TRBJ2-7, with TRBD2 identical over 9 bases. Unmatched junction bases numbered 9, after V lost 6 bases and J lost 6 bases. From germline, CDR1 is MNHEY and CDR2 SVGEGT. The CDR3 is made up of 14 amino acids. CDR3 amino acids: CASSPAGGPREQYF. CDR3 in DNA: TGTGCCAGCAGCCCAGCGGGAGGCCCCCGCGAGCAGTACTTC.

This clonotype was counted a few times. The chain joins TRBV15 to TRBJ1-1; D gene unclear. This CDR3 has 14 residues. Germline CDR1 is LNHNV and CDR2 is YYDKDF (reference sequence). The V end lost 0 bases, the J end lost 3 bases, and 8 bases lay between the germline ends. The DNA of the CDR3 is TGTGCCACCAGCAGAGATGCGGGGTACACTGAAGCTTTCTTT. Translated: CATSRDAGYTEAFF. The full variable domain, in which reference TRBV15 and TRBJ1-1 provide the parts outside the CDR3, is DAMVIQNPRYQVTQFGKPVTLSCSQTLNHNVMYWYQQKSSQAPKLLFHYYDKDFNNEADTPDNFQSRRPNTSFCFLDIRSPGLGDTAMYLCATSRDAGYTEAFFGQGTRLTVV.

In DNA form, the CDR3 reads TGCAGTGCTTCCCGACAGGGAGGCACTGAAGCTTTCTTT. This gives the protein CSASRQGGTEAFF. V and J are TRBV20-1 and TRBJ1-1, with 7 nucleotides matching TRBD1. Trimming at V came to 5 bases and at J to 4 bases, leaving 7 bases not matched to a gene. CDR3 length equals 13 residues. Germline V CDR1 and CDR2: DFQATT, SNEGSKA (reference sequence).

This chain connects TRBV25-1 to TRBJ2-4; the D is unclear. The CDR3 has 15 residues. Germline V lookup: CDR1 MGHDK, CDR2 SYGVNS. The V end lost 1 base, the J end lost 0 bases, and 7 bases lay between the germline ends. The CDR3 reads CASSESGLAKNIQYF. In nucleotides, the CDR3 is TGTGCCAGCAGTGAATCGGGCCTAGCCAAAAACATTCAGTACTTC.

This rearrangement joins TRBV15 to TRBJ2-1; no clear D gene. CDR1 is LNHNV and CDR2 is YYDKDF in the germline V gene (reference sequence). CDR3 size: 15 residues. Between the trimmed V and J ends, which lost 5 bases and 6 bases, there was a span of 17 bases. The chain's CDR3 is CATSPRLEARNEQFF. The CDR3 DNA reads as TGTGCCACCAGCCCCCGACTGGAAGCACGCAATGAGCAGTTCTTC.

This clonotype was detected only a few times. The chain carries TRBV30 and TRBJ1-1, with D hard to call. V shed 0 bases and J shed 5 bases, with 13 bases lying between them. CDR1 is GTSNPN and CDR2 is SVGIG in the germline V gene (reference sequence). This CDR3 comprises 14 residues. Here the CDR3 DNA reads TGTGCCTGGAGTGTACGCTCTTGGGGTACTGAAGCTTTCTTT. Amino acid sequence: CAWSVRSWGTEAFF.

This clonotype was picked up a small number of times. The chain carries TRBV20-1 and TRBJ2-7; TRBD2 aligns across 7 bases. Germline V gene lookup returns CDR1 DFQATT and CDR2 SNEGSKA (reference sequence). The CDR3 is made up of 15 amino acids. With 3 bases clipped from V and 4 bases from J, the junction kept 12 bases outside the gene matches. DNA of the CDR3: TGCAGTGCTAGGCTCAGCGGGGCCCTAGGGTACGAGCAGTACTTC. It codes for CSARLSGALGYEQYF.